This T cell receptor beta chain was observed in a study of blood T cell repertoires in COVID-19. Overall study context: Samples of COVID-19 (acute and convalescent) were obtained from the United States, Italy and Spain. From T cells, B-cell-depleted T cells, or PBMCs came the material, which was cDNA or gDNA.

The CDR3 is 14 amino acids. Per the germline V gene, CDR1 is SGHRS and CDR2 is YFSETQ. V was pared by 4 bases and J by 1 base, with 4 bases of the junction left unmatched. As regards this clone: Other DNA sequences in this sample translate to the same CDR3.

Original processing methods: By means of reference gene primer amplification, nucleated cell counts were estimated. TCRdb's table, derived via immunoSEQ multiplex PCR, lists solely in-frame clones and lacks some. That table furnishes V, J and clone size, whereas the DNA furnished D and trimming. There are around 75,000 clones in the sample; more than 70% occur only once, and under 1.5% lies in the top ten. The genes are TRBV5-1 and TRBJ1-1; 7 nucleotides line up with TRBD1. This clonotype was sampled from a human donor in a cohort sampled during active COVID-19. Sequencing was carried out using peripheral blood. The CDR3 sequence: CASSPQGGNTEAFF. In nucleotides, the CDR3 is TGCGCCAGCAGCCCTCAGGGGGGGAACACTGAAGCTTTCTTT.